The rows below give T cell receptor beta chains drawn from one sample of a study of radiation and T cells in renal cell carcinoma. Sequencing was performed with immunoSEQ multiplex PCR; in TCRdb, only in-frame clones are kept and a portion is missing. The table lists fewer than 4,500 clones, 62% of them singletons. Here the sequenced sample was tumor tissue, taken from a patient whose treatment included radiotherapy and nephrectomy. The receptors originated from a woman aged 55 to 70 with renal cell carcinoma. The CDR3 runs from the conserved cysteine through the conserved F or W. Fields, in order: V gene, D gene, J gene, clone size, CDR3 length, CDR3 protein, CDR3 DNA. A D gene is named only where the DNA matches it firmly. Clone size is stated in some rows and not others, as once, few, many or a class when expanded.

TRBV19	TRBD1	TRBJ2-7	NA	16	CASSSQAGTGTSEQYF	TGTGCCAGTAGTAGTCAAGCCGGGACAGGGACCTCCGAGCAGTACTTC
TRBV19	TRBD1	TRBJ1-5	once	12	CASSPYGQDQHF	TGTGCCAGTAGTCCTTATGGACAGGACCAGCATTTT
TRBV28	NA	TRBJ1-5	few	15	CASSSGGRANQPQHF	TGTGCCAGCAGTTCCGGGGGACGGGCCAATCAGCCCCAGCATTTT
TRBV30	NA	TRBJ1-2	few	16	CAWSRWASNAVTGYTF	TGTGCCTGGAGTAGATGGGCCTCGAACGCCGTTACAGGCTACACCTTC
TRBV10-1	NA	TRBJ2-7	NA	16	CASSDAGTRSPYEQYF	TGCGCCAGCAGTGATGCCGGTACCCGGAGCCCCTACGAGCAGTACTTC
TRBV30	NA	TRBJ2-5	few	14	CAWSGSRHQETQYF	TGTGCCTGGAGTGGGTCCCGACACCAAGAGACCCAGTACTTC
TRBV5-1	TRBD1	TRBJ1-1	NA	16	CASSQDAGQGLTEAFF	TGCGCCAGCAGCCAGGACGCGGGACAGGGACTCACTGAAGCTTTCTTT
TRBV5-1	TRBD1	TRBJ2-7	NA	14	CASSGRDRVIEQYF	TGCGCCAGCAGCGGCCGGGACAGGGTAATCGAGCAGTACTTC
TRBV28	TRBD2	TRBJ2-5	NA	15	CASSTEGSFGGAQYF	TGTGCCAGCAGCACCGAAGGTTCTTTCGGGGGGGCCCAGTACTTC
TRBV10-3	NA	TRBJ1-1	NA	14	CAISARDGYTEAFF	TGTGCCATCAGTGCCCGGGACGGCTACACTGAAGCTTTCTTT
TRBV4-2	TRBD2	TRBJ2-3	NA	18	CASSLKELAGGSADTQYF	TGTGCCAGCAGCCTCAAGGAGCTAGCGGGGGGGTCCGCTGATACGCAGTATTTT
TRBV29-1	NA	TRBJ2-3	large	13	CSVRGLGGYTQYF	TGCAGCGTCAGAGGCCTTGGGGGATATACGCAGTATTTT